This T cell receptor (beta chain) was sequenced in a study of identical twins. After template switching added a universal primer site, the resulting cDNA carried unique molecular identifiers. TCRdb analysed the 5' RACE reads with MiXCR anew, one entry per CDR3 protein. The table lists roughly 750,000 distinct CDR3 sequences, around 20% of them singletons. V gave up 6 bases and J gave up 7 bases; unmatched junction bases: 7. This CDR3 is built from 15 residues. The germline gives CDR1 DFQATT, CDR2 SNEGSKA (reference sequence). This clonotype was seen repeatedly, ten times or more. These data are also associated with another study on T cells expressing NK-cell markers.

The origin of this receptor is a woman aged 18-35 years in good health. The chain carries TRBV20-1 and TRBJ2-2, with 14 bases lining up with TRBD2. The specimen was PBMCs. In DNA, the CDR3 is TGCAGTGCCCCGACTAGCGGGGGGGCTGGCGGGGAGCTGTTTTTT. Translated: CSAPTSGGAGGELFF.